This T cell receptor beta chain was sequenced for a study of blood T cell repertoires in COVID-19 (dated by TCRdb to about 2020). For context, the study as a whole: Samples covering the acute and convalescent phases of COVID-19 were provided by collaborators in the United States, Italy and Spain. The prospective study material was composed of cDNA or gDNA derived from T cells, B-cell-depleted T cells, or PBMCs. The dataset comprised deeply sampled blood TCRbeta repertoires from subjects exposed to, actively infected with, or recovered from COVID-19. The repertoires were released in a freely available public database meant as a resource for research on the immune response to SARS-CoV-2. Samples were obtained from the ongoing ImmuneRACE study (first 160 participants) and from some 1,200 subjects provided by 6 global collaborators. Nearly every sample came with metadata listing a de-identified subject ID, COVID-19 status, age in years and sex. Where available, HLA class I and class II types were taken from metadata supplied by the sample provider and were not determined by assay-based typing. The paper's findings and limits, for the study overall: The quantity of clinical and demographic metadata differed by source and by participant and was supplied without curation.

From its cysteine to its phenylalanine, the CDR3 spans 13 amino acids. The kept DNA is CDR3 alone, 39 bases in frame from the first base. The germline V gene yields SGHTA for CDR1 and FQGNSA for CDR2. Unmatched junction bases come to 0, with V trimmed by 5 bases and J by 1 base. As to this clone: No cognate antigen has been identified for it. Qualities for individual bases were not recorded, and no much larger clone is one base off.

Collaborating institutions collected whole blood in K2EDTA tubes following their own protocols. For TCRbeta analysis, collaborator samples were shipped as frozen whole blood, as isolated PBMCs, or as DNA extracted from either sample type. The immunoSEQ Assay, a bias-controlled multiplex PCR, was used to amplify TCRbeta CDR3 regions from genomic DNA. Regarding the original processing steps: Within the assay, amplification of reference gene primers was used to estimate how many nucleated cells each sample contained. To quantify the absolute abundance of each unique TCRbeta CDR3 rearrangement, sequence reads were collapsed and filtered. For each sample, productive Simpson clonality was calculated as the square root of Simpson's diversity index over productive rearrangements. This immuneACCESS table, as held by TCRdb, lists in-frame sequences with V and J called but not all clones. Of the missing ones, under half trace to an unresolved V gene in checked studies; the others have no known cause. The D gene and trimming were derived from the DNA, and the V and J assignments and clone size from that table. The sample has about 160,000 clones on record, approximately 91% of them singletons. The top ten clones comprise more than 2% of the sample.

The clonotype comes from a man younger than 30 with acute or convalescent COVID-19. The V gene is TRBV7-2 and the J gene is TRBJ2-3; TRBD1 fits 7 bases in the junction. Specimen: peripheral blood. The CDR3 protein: CASSTGGTDTQYF. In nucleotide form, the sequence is TGTGCCAGCAGCACAGGGGGCACAGATACGCAGTATTTT.